This T cell receptor beta chain was sequenced for a study of OX40 agonist ivuxolimab in advanced cancers. About the study: Mean age about 60 years, range roughly 20 to 85; 82.7% male. Among those treated, three patients had partial responses, one with hepatocellular carcinoma and two with cutaneous melanoma.

Only in-frame clones appear in the TCRdb table, and some are missing; sequencing was by immunoSEQ multiplex PCR. There are 50,000 to 70,000 clones in the sample; approximately 93% occur only once, and about 17% lies in the top ten. CDR3 length: 14 amino acids. CDR1 and CDR2 from the germline V gene are MNHEY and SMNVEV (reference sequence). V lost 5 bases to trimming and J lost 1 base; unmatched junction nucleotides: 4. With respect to this clone: At the DNA level, this CDR3 is encoded by other sequences in the same sample as well.

J is TRBJ2-7 and V is TRBV27, with 8 bases matching TRBD1. This receptor was taken from an adult with an advanced solid tumor such as melanoma, head and neck, liver or kidney cancer. The sequenced sample was CD4+ or CD8+ T cells sorted from blood, obtained in a trial of the OX40 agonist ivuxolimab. The CDR3 loop is CASSPTGGSYEQYF. CDR3 bases: TGTGCCAGCAGTCCCACAGGGGGTTCCTACGAGCAGTACTTC.